These T cell receptor beta chains were read from a single sample in a study of cytomegalovirus exposure and HLA in healthy donors. Clones were read by immunoSEQ multiplex PCR, and TCRdb kept only the in-frame ones, dropping some. The sample contains some 130,000 clones, about 82% of which appear only once. Sequencing used PBMCs. Source of these receptors: a man aged 25 to 45 in good health. Both conserved end residues are part of each CDR3. Fields, in order: CDR3 length, V gene, D gene, J gene, clone size, CDR3 protein, CDR3 DNA. A D gene is named only where the DNA matches it firmly. Size is omitted from some rows. Given values are once, few, many or a class for expanded clones.

len: 15
v_gene: TRBV7-3
d_gene: NA
j_gene: TRBJ1-6
abundance: few
CDR3aa: CASSPVGGYNSPLHF
CDR3nt: TGTGCCAGCAGCCCCGTCGGGGGATATAATTCACCCCTCCACTTT

len: 12
v_gene: TRBV11-3
d_gene: NA
j_gene: TRBJ2-2
abundance: few
CDR3aa: CASSPGGGELFF
CDR3nt: TGTGCCAGCAGCCCGGGTGGCGGGGAGCTGTTTTTT

len: 17
v_gene: TRBV18
d_gene: TRBD2
j_gene: TRBJ2-1
abundance: NA
CDR3aa: CASSPRIGSGKNNEQFF
CDR3nt: TGTGCCAGCTCACCCCGAATAGGTAGCGGGAAGAACAATGAGCAGTTCTTC

len: 15
v_gene: TRBV27
d_gene: TRBD2
j_gene: TRBJ2-6
abundance: once
CDR3aa: CASSHRGAGANVLTF
CDR3nt: TGTGCCAGCAGCCACCGGGGGGCTGGGGCCAACGTCCTGACTTTC

len: 14
v_gene: TRBV6-6
d_gene: TRBD2
j_gene: TRBJ2-7
abundance: NA
CDR3aa: CASSPVAGVREQYF
CDR3nt: TGTGCCAGCAGTCCCGTAGCGGGAGTCAGGGAGCAGTACTTC

len: 13
v_gene: TRBV30
d_gene: NA
j_gene: TRBJ2-1
abundance: NA
CDR3aa: CAYGRGKGGEQFF
CDR3nt: TGTGCCTACGGACGGGGGAAGGGGGGGGAGCAGTTCTTC

len: 15
v_gene: TRBV5-5
d_gene: TRBD2
j_gene: TRBJ2-5
abundance: NA
CDR3aa: CASSFALAGVETQYF
CDR3nt: TGTGCCAGCAGCTTCGCTCTAGCGGGAGTGGAGACCCAGTACTTC

len: 14
v_gene: TRBV5-4
d_gene: NA
j_gene: TRBJ1-1
abundance: few
CDR3aa: CASSLAALRREAFF
CDR3nt: TGTGCCAGCAGCTTGGCCGCCCTCCGGAGGGAAGCTTTCTTT

len: 16
v_gene: TRBV2
d_gene: NA
j_gene: TRBJ1-6
abundance: NA
CDR3aa: CASSVGGGLLNSPLHF
CDR3nt: TGTGCCAGCAGTGTAGGTGGAGGACTTCTTAATTCACCCCTCCACTTT

len: 11
v_gene: TRBV2
d_gene: NA
j_gene: TRBJ2-7
abundance: NA
CDR3aa: CASRAFDEQYF
CDR3nt: TGTGCCAGCAGAGCCTTCGACGAGCAGTACTTC

len: 11
v_gene: TRBV30
d_gene: NA
j_gene: TRBJ1-2
abundance: NA
CDR3aa: CAWSVTGGYTF
CDR3nt: TGTGCCTGGAGCGTTACGGGGGGCTACACCTTC

len: 14
v_gene: TRBV5-4
d_gene: TRBD2
j_gene: TRBJ2-7
abundance: NA
CDR3aa: CASSFSGTSYEQYF
CDR3nt: TGTGCCAGCAGCTTTAGCGGGACTAGCTACGAGCAGTACTTC

len: 20
v_gene: TRBV11-2
d_gene: TRBD2
j_gene: TRBJ2-1
abundance: once
CDR3aa: CASSLDRGLAGPPLHNEQFF
CDR3nt: TGTGCCAGCAGCTTAGATCGAGGACTAGCGGGACCGCCGCTACACAATGAGCAGTTCTTC

len: 14
v_gene: TRBV28
d_gene: NA
j_gene: TRBJ2-7
abundance: NA
CDR3aa: CASTLGRGGYEQYF
CDR3nt: TGTGCCAGCACCCTTGGCCGGGGTGGTTACGAGCAGTACTTC

len: 15
v_gene: TRBV23-1
d_gene: TRBD1
j_gene: TRBJ1-1
abundance: few
CDR3aa: CASSEQGAWDTEAFF
CDR3nt: TGCGCCAGCAGTGAACAGGGGGCGTGGGACACTGAAGCTTTCTTT

len: 19
v_gene: TRBV27
d_gene: TRBD2
j_gene: TRBJ2-3
abundance: NA
CDR3aa: CASSRRRLAGGRYTDTQYF
CDR3nt: TGTGCCAGCAGCCGCCGACGACTAGCGGGAGGACGTTACACAGATACGCAGTATTTT

len: 14
v_gene: TRBV6-6
d_gene: TRBD1
j_gene: TRBJ1-1
abundance: NA
CDR3aa: CASSNRQGNTEAFF
CDR3nt: TGTGCCAGCAGTAACCGACAGGGGAACACTGAAGCTTTCTTT

len: 14
v_gene: TRBV6-1
d_gene: NA
j_gene: TRBJ1-2
abundance: few
CDR3aa: CASSEGGLSSGYTF
CDR3nt: TGTGCCAGCAGTGAAGGGGGACTGAGCTCTGGCTACACCTTC

len: 16
v_gene: TRBV7-6
d_gene: TRBD1
j_gene: TRBJ1-3
abundance: NA
CDR3aa: CASSPGDRVRGNTIYF
CDR3nt: TGTGCCAGCAGCCCTGGGGACAGGGTGAGAGGAAACACCATATATTTT

len: 15
v_gene: TRBV2
d_gene: TRBD2
j_gene: TRBJ2-1
abundance: NA
CDR3aa: CASSPVAGEWNEQFF
CDR3nt: TGTGCCAGCAGTCCCGTAGCGGGAGAATGGAATGAGCAGTTCTTC

len: 13
v_gene: TRBV6-5
d_gene: NA
j_gene: TRBJ1-1
abundance: few
CDR3aa: CASSLVRNTEAFF
CDR3nt: TGTGCCAGCAGCCTAGTGAGGAACACTGAAGCTTTCTTT

len: 14
v_gene: TRBV5-4
d_gene: NA
j_gene: TRBJ2-7
abundance: NA
CDR3aa: CASSLDDYSYEQYF
CDR3nt: TGTGCCAGCAGCTTGGATGACTACTCCTACGAGCAGTACTTC

len: 13
v_gene: TRBV27
d_gene: TRBD1
j_gene: TRBJ2-1
abundance: NA
CDR3aa: CASQAPLTGQEFF
CDR3nt: TGTGCCAGCCAGGCTCCCTTGACAGGGCAGGAGTTCTTC

len: 16
v_gene: TRBV30
d_gene: TRBD2
j_gene: TRBJ2-3
abundance: NA
CDR3aa: CAWSATSGRAADTQYF
CDR3nt: TGTGCCTGGAGTGCGACTAGCGGGAGGGCCGCAGATACGCAGTATTTT

len: 16
v_gene: TRBV7-9
d_gene: TRBD1
j_gene: TRBJ2-2
abundance: NA
CDR3aa: CASSHPDRVNTGELFF
CDR3nt: TGTGCCAGCAGCCACCCGGACAGGGTTAACACCGGGGAGCTGTTTTTT

len: 13
v_gene: TRBV11-2
d_gene: NA
j_gene: TRBJ2-5
abundance: once
CDR3aa: CASSLAPRGPQYF
CDR3nt: TGTGCCAGCAGCTTAGCCCCGAGAGGGCCCCAGTACTTC

len: 12
v_gene: TRBV6-4
d_gene: NA
j_gene: TRBJ2-1
abundance: NA
CDR3aa: CASRSSYNEQFF
CDR3nt: TGTGCCAGCAGGAGCTCCTACAATGAGCAGTTCTTC

len: 13
v_gene: TRBV2
d_gene: NA
j_gene: TRBJ2-1
abundance: NA
CDR3aa: CASTYLANNEQFF
CDR3nt: TGTGCCAGCACGTACCTAGCGAACAATGAGCAGTTCTTC

len: 13
v_gene: TRBV29-1
d_gene: TRBD2
j_gene: TRBJ2-3
abundance: NA
CDR3aa: CSVEIGRADTQYF
CDR3nt: TGCAGCGTTGAAATAGGGAGGGCAGATACGCAGTATTTT

len: 13
v_gene: TRBV7-9
d_gene: TRBD1
j_gene: TRBJ2-7
abundance: NA
CDR3aa: CASSLGQFYEQYF
CDR3nt: TGTGCCAGCAGCCTGGGACAGTTCTACGAGCAGTACTTC

len: 15
v_gene: TRBV7-2
d_gene: NA
j_gene: TRBJ2-7
abundance: NA
CDR3aa: CASRPKGGTAYEQYF
CDR3nt: TGTGCCAGCAGGCCCAAAGGGGGGACAGCCTACGAGCAGTACTTC

len: 15
v_gene: TRBV11-3
d_gene: NA
j_gene: TRBJ2-7
abundance: NA
CDR3aa: CASSPPSGRTYEQYF
CDR3nt: TGTGCCAGCAGCCCCCCTAGTGGCCGTACCTACGAGCAGTACTTC

len: 14
v_gene: TRBV9
d_gene: NA
j_gene: TRBJ1-2
abundance: NA
CDR3aa: CASSVDGALRGYTF
CDR3nt: TGTGCCAGCAGCGTAGATGGGGCCCTCAGGGGCTACACCTTC

len: 15
v_gene: TRBV15
d_gene: TRBD1
j_gene: TRBJ1-1
abundance: NA
CDR3aa: CATSRVGEGTGVAFF
CDR3nt: TGTGCCACCAGCAGAGTAGGTGAGGGGACAGGGGTAGCTTTCTTT

len: 14
v_gene: TRBV6-1
d_gene: NA
j_gene: TRBJ2-7
abundance: NA
CDR3aa: CASSEAGGQYEQYF
CDR3nt: TGTGCCAGCAGTGAAGCGGGGGGGCAGTACGAGCAGTACTTC

len: 15
v_gene: TRBV7-2
d_gene: NA
j_gene: TRBJ2-7
abundance: few
CDR3aa: CASSLHPLSSYEQYF
CDR3nt: TGTGCCAGCAGCTTACACCCCCTTAGCTCCTACGAGCAGTACTTC

len: 16
v_gene: TRBV5-1
d_gene: TRBD2
j_gene: TRBJ2-3
abundance: NA
CDR3aa: CASDPGTSGRADTQYF
CDR3nt: TGCGCCAGCGACCCCGGGACTAGCGGGAGGGCGGATACGCAGTATTTT

len: 15
v_gene: TRBV28
d_gene: TRBD1
j_gene: TRBJ2-5
abundance: NA
CDR3aa: CASSLGTGVRETQYF
CDR3nt: TGTGCCAGCAGTCTAGGGACAGGGGTTAGGGAGACCCAGTACTTC

len: 16
v_gene: TRBV7-2
d_gene: NA
j_gene: TRBJ1-5
abundance: NA
CDR3aa: CASSLDSQAYNQPQHF
CDR3nt: TGTGCCAGCAGCTTAGATTCTCAGGCCTACAATCAGCCCCAGCATTTT

len: 15
v_gene: TRBV6-5
d_gene: NA
j_gene: TRBJ2-7
abundance: NA
CDR3aa: CASSFNRVRGYEQYF
CDR3nt: TGTGCCAGCAGTTTCAACAGGGTTAGAGGCTACGAGCAGTACTTC

len: 12
v_gene: TRBV11-2
d_gene: NA
j_gene: TRBJ1-4
abundance: NA
CDR3aa: CASSYSGEKLFF
CDR3nt: TGTGCCAGCAGCTACAGTGGTGAAAAACTGTTTTTT

len: 14
v_gene: TRBV7-9
d_gene: TRBD1
j_gene: TRBJ1-2
abundance: NA
CDR3aa: CSSSTGTGVNGYTF
CDR3nt: TGTTCCAGCAGCACCGGGACAGGGGTTAATGGCTACACCTTC

len: 16
v_gene: TRBV27
d_gene: TRBD2
j_gene: TRBJ2-7
abundance: NA
CDR3aa: CASSPLRGRGLYEQYF
CDR3nt: TGTGCCAGCAGTCCCCTACGGGGGAGGGGACTCTACGAGCAGTACTTC

len: 13
v_gene: TRBV7-2
d_gene: NA
j_gene: TRBJ1-5
abundance: NA
CDR3aa: CATQRDIYQPQHF
CDR3nt: TGTGCCACCCAACGGGACATTTATCAGCCCCAGCATTTT

len: 13
v_gene: TRBV18
d_gene: NA
j_gene: TRBJ2-7
abundance: NA
CDR3aa: CASSPRQPYEQYF
CDR3nt: TGTGCCAGCTCACCACGACAGCCTTACGAGCAGTACTTC

len: 17
v_gene: TRBV18
d_gene: TRBD1
j_gene: TRBJ2-7
abundance: NA
CDR3aa: CASSPGTPAGGKGEQYF
CDR3nt: TGTGCCAGCTCACCAGGCACCCCGGCAGGGGGTAAAGGGGAGCAGTACTTC

len: 14
v_gene: TRBV19
d_gene: NA
j_gene: TRBJ2-2
abundance: NA
CDR3aa: CASSSPGNTGELFF
CDR3nt: TGTGCCAGTAGTAGCCCAGGTAACACCGGGGAGCTGTTTTTT

len: 13
v_gene: TRBV29-1
d_gene: NA
j_gene: TRBJ1-2
abundance: NA
CDR3aa: CSVASLGGRSYTF
CDR3nt: TGCAGCGTTGCGTCTCTGGGGGGTCGTAGCTACACCTTC

len: 12
v_gene: TRBV5-1
d_gene: NA
j_gene: TRBJ2-1
abundance: NA
CDR3aa: CASSLARGLEFF
CDR3nt: TGCGCCAGCAGCTTGGCCCGGGGACTCGAGTTCTTC

len: 16
v_gene: TRBV7-9
d_gene: TRBD1
j_gene: TRBJ2-7
abundance: NA
CDR3aa: CASSSLPGQGLHEQYF
CDR3nt: TGTGCCAGCAGCTCCTTACCGGGACAGGGGTTACACGAGCAGTACTTC

len: 17
v_gene: TRBV4-1
d_gene: TRBD2
j_gene: TRBJ2-1
abundance: NA
CDR3aa: CASSQEGTSGSYNEQFF
CDR3nt: TGCGCCAGCAGCCAAGAGGGGACTAGCGGGAGCTACAATGAGCAGTTCTTC

len: 15
v_gene: TRBV4-3
d_gene: NA
j_gene: TRBJ1-2
abundance: NA
CDR3aa: CASSQEMLANYGYTF
CDR3nt: TGCGCCAGCAGCCAAGAGATGCTAGCTAACTATGGCTACACCTTC

len: 14
v_gene: TRBV27
d_gene: TRBD1
j_gene: TRBJ2-7
abundance: NA
CDR3aa: CASSLEQGTYEQYF
CDR3nt: TGTGCCAGCAGTTTGGAACAGGGGACCTACGAGCAGTACTTC

len: 17
v_gene: TRBV5-1
d_gene: TRBD1
j_gene: TRBJ2-5
abundance: NA
CDR3aa: CASSLGVGTTGSGTQYF
CDR3nt: TGCGCCAGCAGCTTGGGGGTTGGAACGACAGGGTCTGGGACCCAGTACTTC